Below, 10 T cell receptor beta chains from the same sample are listed, as sequenced in a study of beta chain features in type 1 diabetes. Study-wide findings and caveats: The study found moderately but significantly shorter TCRB CDR3s in all four CD4+ subsets of Type 1 diabetes patients.

For these TCRs, the target antigens are not known. Every bit of the isolated RNA underwent reverse transcription, so sequencing read expressed TCRB transcripts. Generated by immunoSEQ multiplex PCR, the TCRdb table keeps only in-frame clones and is missing some. The data contain over 200,000 clones, approximately 11% of them seen just once; the ten biggest clones take up more than 0.015%. The sample was naive CD4+ T cells from blood. These receptors came from a man aged 30-40 years with type 1 diabetes.

The chain recombines TRBV7-3 with TRBJ1-1; D perhaps matches TRBD1 (5 bases). Trimming pared 5 bases from V and 5 bases from J, leaving 12 bases between. CDR1 and CDR2 (germline): SGHTA, FQGTGA. This CDR3 has 13 residues. This CDR3 is CASSPGVRTEAFF. The DNA for the CDR3 is TGTGCCAGCAGCCCGGGGGTAAGGACTGAAGCTTTCTTT. Using reference TRBV7-3 and TRBJ1-1 for the parts outside the CDR3, the full variable domain is GAGVSQTPSNKVTEKGKYVELRCDPISGHTALYWYRQSLGQGPEFLIYFQGTGAADDSGLPNDRFFAVRPEGSVSTLKIQRTERGDSAVYLCASSPGVRTEAFFGQGTRLTVV.

The chain carries TRBV25-1 and TRBJ2-5; the D gene is possibly TRBD2 (6 bases). Matching the DNA end better, TRBJ2-7 makes the J call doubtful. The CDR3 covers 14 residues. Per the germline V gene, CDR1 is MGHDK and CDR2 is SYGVNS. CDR3 DNA sequence: TGTGCCAGCAGTGTACACGGGGGTCCCTACGAGCAGTACTTC. Encoded protein: CASSVHGGPYEQYF.

The CDR3 loop is CASSFLGGEKLFF. The CDR3 DNA follows: TGTGCCAGCAGCTTCCTCGGCGGCGAAAAACTGTTTTTT. The chain joins TRBV7-2 to TRBJ1-4; D remains unclear. V was clipped by 3 bases and J by 8 bases, with 10 bases between them. Germline V CDR1 and CDR2: SGHTA, FQGNSA. The CDR3 extends over 13 amino acids. The full variable domain, in which reference TRBV7-2 and TRBJ1-4 provide the parts outside the CDR3, is GAGVSQSPSNKVTEKGKDVELRCDPISGHTALYWYRQSLGQGLEFLIYFQGNSAPDKSGLPSDRFSAERTGGSVSTLTIQRTQQEDSAVYLCASSFLGGEKLFFGSGTQLSVL.

This clone appeared a few times. V and J are TRBV6-5 and TRBJ2-5; D is possibly TRBD2 (5 bases). CDR1 and CDR2 from the germline V gene are MNHEY and SVGAGI. The CDR3 has 14 residues. With 0 bases removed from V and 4 bases from J, the gap between germline ends came to 9 bases. CDR3 sequence: CASSYSGVRETQYF. In DNA, the CDR3 is TGTGCCAGCAGTTACTCCGGGGTTAGAGAGACCCAGTACTTC.

In this sample, this clone turned up a few times. CDR3 residues: CASSQAPGQGASGANVLTF. The DNA for the CDR3 is TGTGCCAGCAGCCAAGCTCCGGGACAGGGGGCTTCTGGGGCCAACGTCCTGACTTTC. The chain couples TRBV4-2 to TRBJ2-6, with TRBD1 matching 12 bases. The CDR3 extends over 19 amino acids. Trimming took 1 base from V and 1 from J; bases not matched to a gene: 5. CDR1 and CDR2 (germline): LGHNA, YNFKEQ.

This clone was found a few times. This chain connects TRBV4-1 to TRBJ2-1; D gene ambiguous. CDR1 is MGHRA and CDR2 is YSYEKL in the germline V gene. Between the trimmed V and J ends, which lost 3 bases and 4 bases, there was a span of 7 bases. The CDR3 has 13 amino acids. CDR3 nucleotides: TGCGCCAGCAGCCAGACTTCATACAATGAGCAGTTCTTC. Its translation: CASSQTSYNEQFF.

This clone has only a few counts. This chain links TRBV4-1 with TRBJ1-5; D not resolved. The CDR3 has 16 residues. Germline V gene lookup returns CDR1 MGHRA and CDR2 YSYEKL. The V gene lost 1 base and the J gene lost 0 bases, with 10 bases spanning the gap. CDR3 sequence reads: CASSQGRAYSNQPQHF. As DNA, the CDR3 is TGCGCCAGCAGCCAAGGCCGAGCTTATAGCAATCAGCCCCAGCATTTT.

The J gene is TRBJ1-2, the V gene TRBV7-9, with D unclear. V lost 7 bases and J 4 bases, leaving 10 bases between the germline ends. This CDR3 has 12 residues. Germline assignment: CDR1 SEHNR and CDR2 FQNEAQ (reference sequence). CDR3: CASTDLSYGYTF. The CDR3 bases are TGTGCCAGCACCGATCTCAGCTATGGCTACACCTTC.

This clone turned up a few times. The rearrangement links TRBV29-1 to TRBJ2-3; no definite D call. Trimming removed 4 bases from V and 4 bases from J, with 12 bases in between. CDR1 is SQVTM and CDR2 is ANQGSEA in the germline V gene. This CDR3 has 13 residues. DNA of the CDR3: TGCAGCGTTGCTCACTACCCCCCAGATACGCAGTATTTT. This codes for CSVAHYPPDTQYF.

Only one count was recorded for this clone. The chain joins TRBV7-9 to TRBJ2-7, with 8 bases identical to TRBD2. Looked up from germline, CDR1 is SEHNR and CDR2 is FQNEAQ (reference sequence). V lost 3 bases, J lost 1 base, and 2 bases stayed unmatched. There are 14 residues in the CDR3. The CDR3 protein is CASSFTSGSYEQYF. DNA for the CDR3: TGTGCCAGCAGCTTTACTAGCGGTTCCTACGAGCAGTACTTC.